A single sample gave rise to the 20 T cell receptor beta chains below, sequenced in a study of blood T cell repertoires in COVID-19. Clones were read by immunoSEQ multiplex PCR, and TCRdb kept only the in-frame ones, dropping some. The sample includes a few hundred thousand clones, around 90% of them seen just once. Sequenced: peripheral blood. The receptors here all came from a woman between 45 and 65 years old with COVID-19, enrolled during active disease.

The chain uses TRBV7-9 and TRBJ1-1, with a weak D call TRBD1 (5 bases). The CDR3 has 12 residues. Trimming took off 2 bases at V and 10 bases at J, with 11 bases between the two ends. Germline CDR1 SEHNR, CDR2 FQNEAQ (reference sequence). The CDR3 is CASSLRPGPAFF. As DNA, the CDR3 is TGTGCCAGCAGCTTACGGCCAGGGCCAGCTTTCTTT. The complete variable domain, with remaining parts taken from reference TRBV7-9 and TRBJ1-1, reads DTGVSQNPRHKITKRGQNVTFRCDPISEHNRLYWYRQTLGQGPEFLTYFQNEAQLEKSRLLSDRFSAERPKGSFSTLEIQRTEQGDSAMYLCASSLRPGPAFFGQGTRLTVV.

The genes are TRBV7-9 and TRBJ2-2; 9 nucleotides match TRBD2. With 5 bases clipped from V and 7 bases from J, the junction kept 20 bases outside the gene matches. The CDR3 spans 19 residues. From germline, CDR1 is SEHNR and CDR2 FQNEAQ (reference sequence). The CDR3 DNA follows: TGTGCCAGCAGCCCACCGGCATTTAGGCGGGAGGGCCTTAACGGGGAGCTGTTTTTT. It codes for CASSPPAFRREGLNGELFF.

This clone appeared once. This chain links TRBV5-8 with TRBJ2-2, with TRBD2 matching 9 bases. This CDR3 comprises 15 residues. Trimming at V came to 3 bases and at J to 5 bases, leaving 5 bases not matched to a gene. Per germline, CDR1 SGHTS and CDR2 YDEGEE. The CDR3 region has the DNA TGTGCCAGCAGCTATAGCGGGAGTGGAACCGGGGAGCTGTTTTTT. Amino acid sequence: CASSYSGSGTGELFF.

A single count supports this clone. J is TRBJ2-7 and V is TRBV5-1; TRBD2 matches 14 bases. The trim removed 3 bases at V and 1 base at J, leaving 21 bases unmatched. Germline-derived CDR1 and CDR2 are SGHRS and YFSETQ. The CDR3 contains 22 residues. CDR3: CASSSKLTPGKGLAGGSYEQYF. As DNA, the CDR3 is TGCGCCAGCAGCTCGAAACTTACACCAGGGAAAGGACTAGCGGGAGGATCCTACGAGCAGTACTTC.

This rearrangement joins TRBV3-1 (or the pseudogene TRBV3-2) to TRBJ2-1, with D unresolved. Germline V CDR1 and CDR2: LGHDT, YNNKEL (reference sequence). Deletions cut 6 bases from V and 9 bases from J, with 9 bases between. The CDR3 loop spans 11 amino acids. The CDR3 DNA reads as TGTGCCAGCAGTCTCAGATCTGAGCAGTTCTTC. Encoded protein: CASSLRSEQFF.

In its sample, this clone was seen once. This chain uses TRBV19 with TRBJ2-7, with 8 nucleotides matching TRBD1. V was pared by 5 bases and J by 3 bases, with 15 bases of the junction left unmatched. Looked up from germline, CDR1 is LNHDA and CDR2 is SQIVND (reference sequence). This CDR3 comprises 17 residues. CDR3 amino acids: CASSSQMAGQVDYEQYF. CDR3 nucleotides: TGTGCCAGTAGTTCCCAGATGGCGGGACAGGTTGACTACGAGCAGTACTTC.

V gene TRBV7-2 combines with J gene TRBJ1-5, with D unresolved. Trimming took 5 bases from V and 8 from J, leaving 13 bases between them. CDR1 SGHTA and CDR2 FQGNSA come from the germline V gene. The CDR3 contains 13 residues. CDR3 sequence reads: CASSERVIKPQHF. CDR3 DNA sequence: TGTGCCAGCAGCGAAAGAGTAATCAAGCCCCAGCATTTT.

The chain has TRBV5-1 and TRBJ2-5, with D hard to call. The CDR3 has 12 amino acids. Per germline, CDR1 SGHRS and CDR2 YFSETQ. Trimming shortened V by 0 bases and J by 5 bases, and 5 bases separated the two germline ends. CDR3 region: CASSLVPETQYF. The CDR3 DNA sequence: TGCGCCAGCAGCTTGGTCCCGGAGACCCAGTACTTC.

This chain joins TRBV7-2 and TRBJ2-1, with 9 bases identical to TRBD2. V lost 5 bases and J lost 16; bases outside the gene matches: 9. CDR1 is SGHTA, CDR2 FQGNSA, per germline. The CDR3 totals 12 residues. CDR3 bases: TGTGCCAGCAGCCCGGGACTAGCCCATGGTTTCTTC. It codes for CASSPGLAHGFF.

The DNA of the CDR3 is TGTGCCAGCAGTCTGACAGGGCCTAGGGCCGGGGAGCTGTTTTTT. Its protein is CASSLTGPRAGELFF. The chain joins TRBV6-2 or TRBV6-3 to TRBJ2-2; TRBD1 matches at 7 bases. This CDR3 contains 15 residues. Germline lookup yields CDR1 MNHEY and CDR2 SVGEGT. Trimming at V came to 5 bases and at J to 6 bases, leaving 9 bases not matched to a gene.

The CDR3 protein is CATSVASGDNEQFF. The CDR3 nucleotides read TGTGCCACCAGTGTGGCTAGCGGGGACAATGAGCAGTTCTTC. The gene calls are TRBV24-1 and TRBJ2-1; 9 nucleotides align to TRBD2. Germline trimming cut 5 bases from V and 5 bases from J; bases unmatched to any gene: 3. The CDR3 sequence is 14 residues long. Germline V lookup: CDR1 KGHDR, CDR2 SFDVKD.

The chain employs TRBV10-1 and TRBJ2-3; 14 bases line up with TRBD2. CDR3 length equals 16 residues. Looked up from germline, CDR1 is WNHNN and CDR2 is SYGVQD (reference sequence). Trimming at V came to 5 bases and at J to 2 bases, leaving 3 bases not matched to a gene. CDR3 DNA: TGCGCCAGCAGTAAGGGACTAGCGGGAGCCACAGATACGCAGTATTTT. Translated, it gives CASSKGLAGATDTQYF.

This chain joins TRBV28 and TRBJ1-5; D unclear. This CDR3 has 15 residues. The V and J ends lost 4 bases and 7 bases respectively, with 17 bases between them. Looked up from germline, CDR1 is MDHEN and CDR2 is SYDVKM. The CDR3 protein is CASSSSEGLQQPQHF. Written as DNA, the CDR3 is TGTGCCAGCAGTTCGAGTGAGGGCCTTCAGCAGCCCCAGCATTTT.

This clone was observed once. V and J are TRBV11-3 and TRBJ2-1; 8 bases fit TRBD2. The CDR3 sequence is 13 residues long. The trim removed 5 bases at V and 7 bases at J, leaving 4 bases unmatched. Germline V CDR1 and CDR2: SGHNT, YENEEA. The CDR3 DNA follows: TGTGCCAGCAGCCTCGGGACTAGTAATGAGCAGTTCTTC. Translation gives CASSLGTSNEQFF.

The rearrangement joins TRBV28 to TRBJ2-7; D unclear. The CDR3 has 14 amino acids. Looked up from germline, CDR1 is MDHEN and CDR2 is SYDVKM. V was clipped by 1 base and J by 1 base, with 8 bases between them. The DNA of the CDR3 is TGTGCCAGCAGTTTATCAGATAATTCCTACGAGCAGTACTTC. This codes for CASSLSDNSYEQYF.

CDR3 protein: CASISGGRNTGELFF. Here the CDR3 DNA reads TGTGCCAGCATTAGCGGTGGTAGGAACACCGGGGAGCTGTTTTTT. The V and J genes are TRBV6-5 and TRBJ2-2; D possibly corresponds to TRBD2 (6 bases). The V end lost 7 bases, the J end lost 1 base, and 13 bases lay between the germline ends. Looked up from germline, CDR1 is MNHEY and CDR2 is SVGAGI. This CDR3 contains 15 residues.

V and J are TRBV18 and TRBJ1-1, with D possibly being TRBD1 (6 bases). Germline V CDR1 and CDR2: KGHSH, LQKENI. The length of the CDR3 is 14 residues. The ends were cut back, 2 bases at V and 5 bases at J, with 12 bases in the middle. CDR3 in amino acids: CASSPGAGATEAFF. The CDR3 bases are TGTGCCAGCTCACCAGGGGCAGGGGCTACTGAAGCTTTCTTT.

The genes are TRBV7-9 and TRBJ2-2; TRBD1 aligns across 9 bases. Per germline, CDR1 SEHNR and CDR2 FQNEAQ (reference sequence). Germline trimming cut 5 bases from V and 7 bases from J; bases unmatched to any gene: 11. The CDR3 sequence is 16 residues long. DNA for the CDR3: TGTGCCAGCAGCCCCGGGACAGGGTTGCGTATCGGGGAGCTGTTTTTT. It is translated as CASSPGTGLRIGELFF.

The V gene is TRBV4-3, the J gene TRBJ2-7; 9 nucleotides agree with TRBD1. V was clipped by 1 base and J by 6 bases; unmatched bases: 7. The CDR3 has 15 amino acids. Germline V gene lookup returns CDR1 LGHNA and CDR2 YSLEER. The CDR3 DNA reads as TGCGCCAGCAGCCAAGTCGTACAGGGGGCCGGCGAGCAGTACTTC. Residues: CASSQVVQGAGEQYF.

V gene TRBV19 combines with J gene TRBJ1-2; 8 nucleotides line up with TRBD1. CDR1 LNHDA and CDR2 SQIVND come from the germline V gene (reference sequence). This CDR3 has 14 amino acids. After removal of 6 bases from V and 8 bases from J, the junction contained 11 bases not matched to a gene. CDR3 protein: CASSQRPGQGGYTF. For the CDR3, the DNA is TGTGCCAGTAGCCAAAGACCTGGACAGGGAGGCTACACCTTC. Variable domain in full (rest from reference TRBV19 and TRBJ1-2): DGGITQSPKYLFRKEGQNVTLSCEQNLNHDAMYWYRQDPGQGLRLIYYSQIVNDFQKGDIAEGYSVSREKKESFPLTVTSAQKNPTAFYLCASSQRPGQGGYTFGSGTRLTVV.